Each of the 10 T cell receptor beta chains below was sequenced from the same sample in a study of neurological immune-mediated disorders. Time point here: technical triplicate 2. TCRdb reanalysed the 5' RACE reads using MiXCR and keeps one entry per CDR3 protein. This sample has under 70,000 distinct CDR3 sequences, with approximately 25% found just once. Sequencing input: PBMCs. Source of these receptors: a man aged 60 to 69 with HTLV-1-associated myelopathy (HAM/TSP).

This clonotype was counted many times. The rearrangement links TRBV5-1 to TRBJ2-3; D unclear. V shed 0 bases and J shed 4 bases, with 15 bases lying between them. CDR3 length: 16 amino acids. The V gene's germline CDR1 is SGHRS and CDR2 YFSETQ. In DNA, the CDR3 is TGCGCCAGCAGCTTGGGAGGTTCTAGTATGGCAGATACGCAGTATTTT. This translates into CASSLGGSSMADTQYF.

This rearrangement joins TRBV18 to TRBJ2-1; TRBD1 is a possible D gene (5 bases). Germline loops: CDR1 KGHSH, CDR2 LQKENI. The CDR3 sequence is 13 residues long. Trimming removed 3 bases at V and 8 bases at J, with 11 bases between. The CDR3 coding sequence is TGTGCCAGCTCACCTTTACAAGGGGATGAGCAGTTCTTC. Protein product: CASSPLQGDEQFF.

This clonotype was counted at least ten times. The chain joins TRBV20-1 to TRBJ2-7; 7 bases fit TRBD2. Germline V gives CDR1 DFQATT, CDR2 SNEGSKA (reference sequence). V trimming: 3 bases; J trimming: 5 bases; junction bases outside the gene matches: 10. The CDR3 spans 14 residues. The CDR3 sequence: CSASTKGGTHEQYF. The DNA for the CDR3 is TGCAGTGCTAGTACCAAGGGAGGGACCCACGAGCAGTACTTC.

This clonotype was found many times. The chain has TRBV29-1 and TRBJ2-3, with 12 bases lining up with TRBD2. The CDR3 runs 14 residues. CDR1 is SQVTM, CDR2 ANQGSEA, per germline. V trimming: 6 bases; J trimming: 2 bases; junction bases outside the gene matches: 3. CDR3 bases: TGCAGCGTAACTAGCGGGAGGCCCACAGATACGCAGTATTTT. Translation gives CSVTSGRPTDTQYF.

The chain employs TRBV24-1 and TRBJ2-7, with D possibly being TRBD1 or TRBD2 (5 bases each). This CDR3 spans 13 amino acids. V was clipped by 4 bases and J by 5 bases, with 11 bases between them. Germline CDR1 KGHDR, CDR2 SFDVKD. CDR3 DNA sequence: TGTGCCACCAGTGACTTCGGGACGGACGAGCAGTACTTC. Encoded protein: CATSDFGTDEQYF.

The chain employs TRBV5-6 and TRBJ2-5; D is ambiguous. The V end was cut by 0 bases, the J end by 7 bases, with 13 bases between. This CDR3 has 14 residues. Germline V gene sequence: CDR1 SGHDT, CDR2 YYEEEE. The CDR3 sequence: CASSLGLKEWTQYF. The CDR3 coding sequence is TGTGCCAGCAGCTTGGGATTGAAGGAGTGGACCCAGTACTTC.

Notes on this clonotype: One junction end does not reproduce the germline sequence, and a read error may be involved. V usage is TRBV5-1 and J usage is TRBJ2-1; weak D call: TRBD2 (6 bases). The CDR3 consists of 18 residues. Germline V lookup: CDR1 SGHRS, CDR2 YFSETQ. The CDR3, as DNA: TGCGCCACCAGCTTGAGGCGGGTTAGCGGAAGCTCCTACAATGAGCAGTTCTTC. It yields the protein CATSLRRVSGSSYNEQFF.

This clonotype was recorded many times. CDR3 DNA sequence: TGTGCCAGCAGTTCCCGGGAGAACACCGGGGAGCTGTTTTTT. Translated: CASSSRENTGELFF. This chain connects TRBV12-3 or TRBV12-4 to TRBJ2-2, with D possibly matching TRBD2 (5 bases). V was pared by 4 bases and J by 1 base, with 7 bases between. The CDR3 extends over 14 amino acids.

This clonotype was seen repeatedly, ten times or more. The chain couples TRBV5-5 to TRBJ1-5, with D uncertain. Germline assignment: CDR1 SGHKS and CDR2 YYEKEE (reference sequence). This CDR3 spans 14 amino acids. V was pared by 3 bases and J by 0 bases, with 7 bases between. CDR3: CASSSEYSNQPQHF. CDR3 nucleotides: TGTGCCAGCAGCTCAGAATATAGCAATCAGCCCCAGCATTTT. The complete variable domain, with remaining parts taken from reference TRBV5-5 and TRBJ1-5, reads DAGVTQSPTHLIKTRGQQVTLRCSPISGHKSVSWYQQVLGQGPQFIFQYYEKEERGRGNFPDRFSARQFPNYSSELNVNALLLGDSALYLCASSSEYSNQPQHFGDGTRLSIL.

This clonotype showed up many times. This chain connects TRBV5-1 to TRBJ2-1; D remains ambiguous. CDR1 SGHRS and CDR2 YFSETQ come from the germline V gene. This CDR3 spans 16 amino acids. V lost 2 bases and J 1 base, leaving 13 bases between the germline ends. CDR3 DNA: TGCGCCAGCAGCTTTCTGACGGGTGGATCCTACAATGAGCAGTTCTTC. Its translation is CASSFLTGGSYNEQFF. The variable domain in full, with the rest retrieved from reference TRBV5-1 and TRBJ2-1, is KAGVTQTPRYLIKTRGQQVTLSCSPISGHRSVSWYQQTPGQGLQFLFEYFSETQRNKGNFPGRFSGRQFSNSRSEMNVSTLELGDSALYLCASSFLTGGSYNEQFFGPGTRLTVL.